This entry features one TCR beta chain sequence. Its antigen is unidentified. The V and J ends lost 1 base and 4 bases respectively, with 8 bases between them. The CDR3 runs to 14 residues. Germline V gene sequence: CDR1 MNHNS, CDR2 SASEGT. The hyperthyroidism patients, aged 18 to 65, had been newly diagnosed, with under 2 months' duration. In this cohort, patients with other autoimmune diseases, uncontrolled infections, pregnancy or lactation were excluded. Physicians reached a diagnosis by relying on clinical symptoms, serum thyroxine, TRAb, thyroid ultrasound and orbital computed tomography. The sample is drawn from a study of Graves' ophthalmopathy and Graves' hyperthyroidism. Findings and limits, study-wide: Ophthalmopathy progression was predicted with 70.59% sensitivity and roughly 74% specificity.

Beta-chain TCR CDR3 regions were amplified from RNA transcripts. The workflow started with a first-round RT-PCR run with HTBI primers and then moved on to a second-round multiplex PCR. A single record per CDR3 protein comes from TCRdb applying MiXCR to the multiplex PCR reads. The repertoire holds over a million distinct CDR3 sequences, with 35% to 40% as singletons. The sample taken for sequencing was peripheral blood or thyroid tissue (not recorded which). This receptor was taken from an adult man with Graves' hyperthyroidism. The V gene is TRBV6-1, the J gene TRBJ1-5; D is uncertain. CDR3 sequence reads: CASSEDGENQPQHF. CDR3 DNA sequence: TGTGCCAGCAGTGAAGACGGGGAAAATCAGCCCCAGCATTTT.